Sequencing of this T cell receptor (beta chain) was carried out in a study of Ad26.COV2.S vaccination and SARS-CoV-2 variants. As for the study in general: This donor came from the COV1001 trial of Ad26.COV2.S. Each vaccinee took Ad26.COV2.S intramuscularly, once or twice 56 days apart.

Between the trimmed V and J ends, which lost 0 bases and 6 bases, there was a span of 25 bases. In germline, CDR1 is MNHEY, CDR2 SVGEGT. This CDR3 has 19 amino acids. Indicated treatment: some 20 received Ad26.COV2.S at low or high dose, single or two shots; a few received placebo; per-sample allocation not given. Repertoires come from day 63 after the first vaccine or placebo injection. Study-level points and caveats: Reported post-vaccination CD8+ and CD4+ T cell responses to spike showed substantial breadth.

TCRdb's table, derived via immunoSEQ multiplex PCR, lists solely in-frame clones and lacks some. The sample lists about 480,000 clones; around 85% were seen once. Comment on this clone: The antigen is not known.

The sample was peripheral blood, taken in a trial of Ad26.COV2.S vaccine versus placebo. The receptor comes from a person between 18 and 60 years old who received the Ad26.COV2.S COVID-19 vaccine or a placebo. The rearrangement links TRBV6-2 or TRBV6-3 to TRBJ2-3, with D perhaps TRBD1 (6 bases). The CDR3 DNA reads TGTGCCAGCAGTTACTCCCTCATCACCCTCCTAGGACAGAGGGATACGCAGTATTTT. Translated: CASSYSLITLLGQRDTQYF.